Listed here are 29 T cell receptor beta chains from one sample, sequenced in a study of blood T cell repertoires in COVID-19. Repertoires were generated with immunoSEQ multiplex PCR, while TCRdb's copy carries only in-frame clones and drops some. The sample consists of some 110,000 clones, 85% to 90% of them appearing once. Sequenced input: peripheral blood. Receptor source: a woman of 80 years or more with COVID-19, enrolled during active disease.

V usage is TRBV7-9 and J usage is TRBJ2-1, with D possibly being TRBD1 (6 bases). The CDR3 is made up of 18 amino acids. The V and J ends lost 2 bases and 6 bases respectively, with 23 bases between them. The V gene's germline CDR1 is SEHNR and CDR2 FQNEAQ (reference sequence). The CDR3 sequence: CASSLFGMVQGSSNEQFF. The DNA for the CDR3 is TGTGCCAGCAGCTTATTCGGTATGGTGCAGGGGTCATCCAATGAGCAGTTCTTC.

This rearrangement joins TRBV14 to TRBJ2-1, with D possibly being TRBD2 (7 bases). Trimming left V 3 bases short and J 10 bases short, with 16 bases between. Germline CDR1 reads SGHDN; CDR2 reads FVKESK. CDR3 length: 14 amino acids. The CDR3 DNA reads as TGTGCCAGCAGCCAGGGGGGGGCGCGGTTCGAGCAGTTCTTC. This translates into CASSQGGARFEQFF. The entire variable domain, with the rest obtained from reference TRBV14 and TRBJ2-1, is as follows: EAGVTQFPSHSVIEKGQTVTLRCDPISGHDNLYWYRRVMGKEIKFLLHFVKESKQDESGMPNNRFLAERTGGTYSTLKVQPAELEDSGVYFCASSQGGARFEQFFGPGTRLTVL.

V gene TRBV5-6 combines with J gene TRBJ1-2; no clear D. V was pared by 2 bases and J by 6 bases, with 17 bases between. Germline-derived CDR1 and CDR2 are SGHDT and YYEEEE. CDR3 length equals 15 residues. Here the CDR3 reads CASSLPLGGPDGYTF. The CDR3 DNA is TGTGCCAGCAGCTTACCCCTTGGAGGACCGGATGGCTACACCTTC.

V is TRBV19 and J is TRBJ1-5, with no clear D. Germline CDR1 LNHDA, CDR2 SQIVND (reference sequence). Trimming left V 1 base short and J 7 bases short, with 14 bases between. The CDR3 spans 15 residues. The CDR3 is CASSIARGSGQPQHF. In DNA, the CDR3 is TGTGCCAGTAGTATAGCAAGAGGGTCAGGACAGCCCCAGCATTTT.

Only one count was recorded for this clone. V gene TRBV27 combines with J gene TRBJ2-5; a possible D gene is TRBD2 (6 bases). CDR3 length equals 15 residues. V shed 0 bases and J shed 0 bases, with 8 bases lying between them. Germline-derived CDR1 and CDR2 are MNHEY and SMNVEV (reference sequence). The CDR3 protein is CASSLSGLYQETQYF. For the CDR3, the DNA is TGTGCCAGCAGTTTATCGGGACTGTACCAAGAGACCCAGTACTTC.

The chain links TRBV11-2 to TRBJ2-2; 16 bases match TRBD2. J lost 9 bases, V lost 6 bases, and 16 bases had no gene match. This CDR3 has 19 residues. The germline V gene has CDR1 SGHAT and CDR2 FQNNGV. The CDR3 loop reads CASSSLGTSGRARSRELFF. The CDR3, as DNA: TGTGCCAGCAGTTCACTGGGGACTAGCGGGAGGGCCCGATCCAGGGAGCTGTTTTTT.

The chain carries TRBV5-1 and TRBJ2-1, with a weak D call TRBD1 (5 bases). With 0 bases removed from V and 5 bases from J, the gap between germline ends came to 9 bases. The CDR3 length is 14 residues. Germline V CDR1 and CDR2: SGHRS, YFSETQ. The CDR3, as DNA: TGCGCCAGCAGCTTGGCAGGGCGTAACAATGAGCAGTTCTTC. This gives the protein CASSLAGRNNEQFF.

This sequence joins TRBV3-1 (or the pseudogene TRBV3-2) and TRBJ1-1; D unresolved. V was clipped by 1 base and J by 6 bases, with 9 bases between them. The CDR3 is 13 amino acids. In germline, CDR1 is LGHDT, CDR2 YNNKEL (reference sequence). The CDR3 loop is CASSQVSCAEAFF. CDR3 bases: TGTGCCAGCAGCCAAGTTTCGTGCGCTGAAGCTTTCTTT.

This chain links TRBV3-1 (or the pseudogene TRBV3-2) with TRBJ1-4; unclear D gene. Germline values: CDR1 LGHDT, CDR2 YNNKEL (reference sequence). Trimming took off 1 base at V and 7 bases at J, with 13 bases between the two ends. This CDR3 has 15 residues. This chain's CDR3 is CASSQVISRGEKLFF. CDR3 nucleotides: TGTGCCAGCAGCCAAGTAATATCACGGGGTGAAAAACTGTTTTTT.

This clone has more than one count but fewer than ten. V and J are TRBV7-8 and TRBJ2-2; 8 bases align to TRBD2. V was clipped by 0 bases and J by 1 base; unmatched bases: 4. Germline CDR1 reads SGHVS; CDR2 reads FQNEAQ. The CDR3 spans 17 residues. CDR3: CASSLATSGENTGELFF. The CDR3, as DNA: TGTGCCAGCAGCTTAGCTACTAGCGGAGAGAACACCGGGGAGCTGTTTTTT.

V gene TRBV6-5 combines with J gene TRBJ1-4, with unresolved D. V lost 6 bases to trimming and J lost 2 bases, with 13 bases between them. The CDR3 totals 15 residues. Per germline, CDR1 MNHEY and CDR2 SVGAGI. CDR3 in DNA: TGTGCCAGCAGAAGGAGTTGGGTGACTAATGAAAAACTGTTTTTT. It encodes CASRRSWVTNEKLFF.

The chain is built from TRBV19 and TRBJ2-5; 7 positions agree with TRBD2. The junction had 6 bases not matched to a gene; V was cut back by 6 bases and J by 5 bases. The CDR3 consists of 13 residues. Germline values: CDR1 LNHDA, CDR2 SQIVND (reference sequence). CDR3 loop: CASSLGEGETQYF. The CDR3 region has the DNA TGTGCCAGTAGCTTAGGGGAGGGGGAGACCCAGTACTTC.

The chain joins TRBV7-8 to TRBJ2-2; 8 bases match TRBD2. Trimming cost V 5 bases and J 5 bases; bases outside gene matches: 19. Germline V gene data show CDR1 as SGHVS and CDR2 as FQNEAQ. The CDR3 extends over 19 amino acids. In DNA, the CDR3 is TGTGCCAGCAGCCAAACCAGAATAGTAAGCGGGAGATATACCGGGGAGCTGTTTTTT. It is translated as CASSQTRIVSGRYTGELFF.

This clone showed up just a few times. This same CDR3 is encoded by further DNA sequences in the sample. The chain combines TRBV3-1 (or the pseudogene TRBV3-2) with TRBJ1-4; D perhaps matches TRBD1 (6 bases). The CDR3 totals 15 residues. Germline V gene lookup returns CDR1 LGHDT and CDR2 YNNKEL (reference sequence). V was cut by 2 bases and J by 5 bases, with 12 bases left in between. The CDR3 region is CASSQTGGPNEKLFF. The CDR3, as DNA: TGTGCCAGCAGCCAAACGGGGGGGCCCAATGAAAAACTGTTTTTT.

The genes are TRBV7-6 and TRBJ2-7; D possibly corresponds to TRBD1 (5 bases). CDR1 and CDR2 (germline): SGHVS, FNYEAQ. V was trimmed by 5 bases and J by 5 bases, leaving 16 bases between them. The CDR3 spans 14 residues. The CDR3 nucleotides are TGTGCCAGCAGCCTATTTACGACAGAAGACGAGCAGTACTTC. Translated, it gives CASSLFTTEDEQYF.

The chain combines TRBV19 with TRBJ1-6; D perhaps matches TRBD1 (5 bases). Germline V gene lookup returns CDR1 LNHDA and CDR2 SQIVND (reference sequence). Trimming cost V 2 bases and J 9 bases, with 11 bases left between them. The CDR3 loop spans 14 amino acids. CDR3 bases: TGTGCCAGTAGTATATCGGGGGTCGGTTCACCCCTCCACTTT. This translates into CASSISGVGSPLHF.

V and J are TRBV10-3 and TRBJ2-6; 9 nucleotides match TRBD1. The CDR3 runs 16 residues. From germline, CDR1 is ENHRY and CDR2 SYGVKD. After removal of 8 bases from V and 3 bases from J, the junction contained 8 bases not matched to a gene. CDR3: CAIAGGTGNGANVLTF. DNA of the CDR3: TGTGCCATCGCCGGGGGGACAGGGAATGGGGCCAACGTCCTGACTTTC.

This sequence joins TRBV5-1 and TRBJ1-2; D is perhaps TRBD1 (5 bases). The V gene lost 0 bases and the J gene lost 4 bases, with 13 bases spanning the gap. The CDR3 spans 15 residues. The germline V gene encodes CDR1 SGHRS and CDR2 YFSETQ. This CDR3 is CASSLDVTDIYGYTF. The DNA for the CDR3 is TGCGCCAGCAGCTTGGATGTGACAGACATCTATGGCTACACCTTC.

The chain is built from TRBV2 and TRBJ2-6; TRBD1 is a possible D gene (6 bases). V lost 6 bases and J 6 bases, leaving 15 bases between the germline ends. This CDR3 is built from 15 residues. Germline CDR1 SNHLY, CDR2 FYNNEI. The CDR3 nucleotides read TGTGCCAGCAGCGAACAGGGTGGGTCGGCCAACGTCCTGACTTTC. Protein: CASSEQGGSANVLTF.

This clone was observed a single time. V usage is TRBV9 and J usage is TRBJ1-1; no reliable D call. V lost 0 bases and J 7 bases, leaving 13 bases between the germline ends. Germline-derived CDR1 and CDR2 are SGDLS and YYNGEE. This CDR3 contains 14 residues. The CDR3 reads CASSVGQASVEAFF. CDR3 sequence (DNA): TGTGCCAGCAGCGTAGGGCAGGCGTCAGTTGAAGCTTTCTTT.

This clone occurred a few times. This chain connects TRBV6-4 to TRBJ2-2; 8 bases are a match to TRBD2. The ends lost 8 bases at V and 3 bases at J; junction bases unmatched: 8. The CDR3 consists of 15 residues. Germline V CDR1 and CDR2: MRHNA, SNTAGT. The CDR3 loop is CASRVLAGDTGELFF. The DNA for the CDR3 is TGTGCCAGCCGGGTTCTAGCGGGTGACACCGGGGAGCTGTTTTTT.

This clone appeared a single time. The chain couples TRBV7-2 to TRBJ2-7, with 10 positions matching TRBD1. CDR1 SGHTA and CDR2 FQGNSA come from the germline V gene. The CDR3 has 17 amino acids. V shed 1 base and J 5 bases; nucleotides not matched to a gene: 11. The CDR3: CASSLGKRKTGGDEQYF. The CDR3 DNA reads as TGTGCCAGCAGCTTAGGGAAAAGGAAGACAGGGGGCGACGAGCAGTACTTC.

The V and J genes are TRBV7-6 and TRBJ2-7; 9 nucleotides line up with TRBD2. Germline CDR1 is SGHVS and CDR2 is FNYEAQ. Unmatched junction bases numbered 13, after V lost 5 bases and J lost 2 bases. There are 17 residues in the CDR3. As DNA, the CDR3 is TGTGCCAGCAGCCCTCAGGGGGGCGGGAGGGACACCTACGAGCAGTACTTC. Its protein product is CASSPQGGGRDTYEQYF.

V is TRBV9 and J is TRBJ2-4; 9 nucleotides align to TRBD1. The CDR3 sequence is 14 residues long. The germline gives CDR1 SGDLS, CDR2 YYNGEE. V trimming: 3 bases; J trimming: 7 bases; junction bases outside the gene matches: 5. For the CDR3, the DNA is TGTGCCAGCAGCGAGTCAGGACAGGGGAACATTCAGTACTTC. This codes for CASSESGQGNIQYF. Complete variable domain (other parts from reference TRBV9 and TRBJ2-4): DSGVTQTPKHLITATGQRVTLRCSPRSGDLSVYWYQQSLDQGLQFLIQYYNGEERAKGNILERFSAQQFPDLHSELNLSSLELGDSALYFCASSESGQGNIQYFGAGTRLSVL.

The V gene is TRBV5-6, the J gene TRBJ2-3; TRBD2 matches at 8 bases. With 4 bases clipped from V and 1 base from J, the junction kept 2 bases outside the gene matches. This CDR3 region has 14 residues. Germline loops: CDR1 SGHDT, CDR2 YYEEEE. The CDR3 protein is CASSTSGGTDTQYF. CDR3 DNA: TGTGCCAGCAGCACTAGCGGAGGCACAGATACGCAGTATTTT.

This chain joins TRBV28 and TRBJ2-5; 9 bases are a match to TRBD1. Losses at the gene ends were 4 bases for V and 3 bases for J; bases not matched to a gene: 9. CDR1 is MDHEN and CDR2 is SYDVKM in the germline V gene. The CDR3 is 16 amino acids. DNA of the CDR3: TGTGCCAGCAGTTCCCGCCCCGGGACAGGGAAAGAGACCCAGTACTTC. It is translated as CASSSRPGTGKETQYF.

The chain combines TRBV11-2 with TRBJ1-1; no clear D. Germline lookup yields CDR1 SGHAT and CDR2 FQNNGV. V was pared by 2 bases and J by 5 bases, with 15 bases between. This CDR3 contains 15 residues. CDR3 residues: CASSLFGRTGTEAFF. The DNA for the CDR3 is TGTGCCAGCAGCTTATTTGGTCGGACGGGGACTGAAGCTTTCTTT.

The CDR3: CASRPGGTSYEQYF. The CDR3 coding sequence is TGTGCCAGCAGGCCAGGGGGGACATCCTACGAGCAGTACTTC. The chain uses TRBV28 and TRBJ2-7; TRBD1 is a possible D gene (7 bases). Trimming took off 6 bases at V and 1 base at J, with 13 bases between the two ends. The CDR3 runs 14 residues. Per germline, CDR1 MDHEN and CDR2 SYDVKM.

This chain connects TRBV24-1 to TRBJ2-1; 13 bases are shared with TRBD2. J was trimmed by 8 bases and V by 3 bases; bases with no gene match: 6. This CDR3 has 16 amino acids. Per the germline V gene, CDR1 is KGHDR and CDR2 is SFDVKD. The CDR3 here is CATSDETSGRSHEQFF. The CDR3 coding sequence is TGTGCCACCAGTGATGAGACTAGCGGGAGGAGTCATGAGCAGTTCTTC.